This is a list of T cell receptor beta chains from one sample in a study of CD8 T cells in Susac syndrome. TCRdb fed the immunoSEQ multiplex PCR reads into MiXCR, producing one record per CDR3 protein. The sample carries about 77,000 distinct CDR3 sequences, about 92% recorded once. The sequenced sample was CD4+ T cells from PBMCs. The receptor source for this set is a human donor with Susac syndrome. The CDR3 runs from the conserved cysteine through the conserved F or W. Fields, in order: clone size, D gene, V gene, J gene, CDR3 DNA, CDR3 protein. D genes are given only for firm matches. Not all rows give a size; the values are once, few, many and, for expanded clones, a class.

size: -
D: TRBD2
V: TRBV19
J: TRBJ2-1
DNA: TGTGCCAGCGCCCAGACTAGCGGGAGGACCGGAGGGCAGTTCTTC
CDR3: CASAQTSGRTGGQFF

size: -
D: TRBD1
V: TRBV5-1
J: TRBJ1-4
DNA: TGCGCCAGCAACGGCGGGTCAGGGGGTAATGAAAAACTGTTTTTT
CDR3: CASNGGSGGNEKLFF

size: -
D: TRBD2
V: TRBV9
J: TRBJ2-3
DNA: TGTGCCAGCAGCGCCCGCCAAAATAGCGGGAGCCCCGGGGGTTACACAGATACGCAGTATTTT
CDR3: CASSARQNSGSPGGYTDTQYF

size: -
D: -
V: TRBV20-1
J: TRBJ2-2
DNA: TGCAGTGCTAGAGAGGATACTCAAACCGGGGAGCTGTTTTTT
CDR3: CSAREDTQTGELFF

size: -
D: -
V: TRBV2
J: TRBJ1-4
DNA: TGTGCCAGCATGCCCTCTGGGCTGGGGCTGTTTTTT
CDR3: CASMPSGLGLFF

size: -
D: TRBD2
V: TRBV5-1
J: TRBJ2-7
DNA: TGCGCCAGCAGCCCCCGGACTAGCGGGGAAATATCCTACGAGCAGTACTTC
CDR3: CASSPRTSGEISYEQYF

size: -
D: TRBD2
V: TRBV28
J: TRBJ2-7
DNA: TGTGCCAGCACCGCCCTAGCGGGAGGCTACGAGCAGTACTTC
CDR3: CASTALAGGYEQYF

size: -
D: -
V: TRBV18
J: TRBJ2-3
DNA: TGTGCCAGCTCACCCCCCAGACGCACGGGAGCAGATACGCAGTATTTT
CDR3: CASSPPRRTGADTQYF

size: -
D: TRBD2
V: TRBV5-1
J: TRBJ2-1
DNA: TGCGCCAGCAGCCTCCCCCCCGGGACTAGCTACTCTGAGCAGTTCTTC
CDR3: CASSLPPGTSYSEQFF

size: -
D: -
V: TRBV19
J: TRBJ2-2
DNA: TGTGCCAGTAGCAAGTGGGGGGACACCGGGGAGCTGTTTTTT
CDR3: CASSKWGDTGELFF

size: -
D: -
V: TRBV7-2
J: TRBJ1-3
DNA: TGTGCCAGCAGCTTATCCGGAGGCGAAAACACCATATATTTT
CDR3: CASSLSGGENTIYF

size: -
D: -
V: TRBV18
J: TRBJ2-7
DNA: TGTGCCAGCTCACTGGGGGGCTACGAGCAGTACTTC
CDR3: CASSLGGYEQYF

size: -
D: -
V: TRBV3-1
J: TRBJ2-1
DNA: TGTGCCAGCAGCCATTACGATGAGCAGTTCTTC
CDR3: CASSHYDEQFF

size: -
D: -
V: TRBV29-1
J: TRBJ2-7
DNA: TGCAGCGTTGAAGATCCAGGGTACGAGCAGTACTTC
CDR3: CSVEDPGYEQYF

size: few
D: -
V: TRBV7-2
J: TRBJ2-1
DNA: TGTGCCAGCAGCTTATTGAATGAGCAGTTCTTC
CDR3: CASSLLNEQFF

size: -
D: -
V: TRBV3-1
J: TRBJ1-6
DNA: TGTGCCAGCAGCCCACTTGATTTACCTAATTCACCCCTCCACTTT
CDR3: CASSPLDLPNSPLHF

size: once
D: TRBD2
V: TRBV6-6
J: TRBJ2-1
DNA: TGTGCCAGCAGGCGGCTAGCGGACGGGGGCAATGAGCAGTTCTTC
CDR3: CASRRLADGGNEQFF

size: -
D: -
V: TRBV15
J: TRBJ1-4
DNA: TGTGCCACCAGCAGTGGACAGCTTGCAACTAATGAAAAACTGTTTTTT
CDR3: CATSSGQLATNEKLFF

size: -
D: -
V: TRBV2
J: TRBJ1-6
DNA: TGTGCCAGCAGGCTTGGGACGGGGGATTATTCACCCCTCCACTTT
CDR3: CASRLGTGDYSPLHF

size: -
D: -
V: TRBV2
J: TRBJ1-2
DNA: TGTGCCAGCAGTGGAACGGGTTGGGGCTACACCTTC
CDR3: CASSGTGWGYTF

size: -
D: -
V: TRBV27
J: TRBJ1-2
DNA: TGTGCCAGCAGTTTATGGGCTAACTATGGCTACACCTTC
CDR3: CASSLWANYGYTF

size: -
D: TRBD2
V: TRBV20-1
J: TRBJ2-3
DNA: TGCAGTGCGGGGACTAGCGGAAACACAGATACGCAGTATTTT
CDR3: CSAGTSGNTDTQYF

size: -
D: TRBD1
V: TRBV20-1
J: TRBJ1-1
DNA: TGCAGTGCTAGCCGGGACAGGGGTCTAATGAACACTGAAGCTTTCTTT
CDR3: CSASRDRGLMNTEAFF

size: -
D: TRBD1
V: TRBV29-1
J: TRBJ2-3
DNA: TGCAGCGTCCGAAGGGGGCCGAGCACAGATACGCAGTATTTT
CDR3: CSVRRGPSTDTQYF

size: -
D: -
V: TRBV25-1
J: TRBJ2-1
DNA: TGTGCCAGCAGTGACTTCAATGAGCAGTTCTTC
CDR3: CASSDFNEQFF

size: -
D: -
V: TRBV19
J: TRBJ2-7
DNA: TGTGCCAGTAGTATAGGCAGTCACCGAGGCGAGCAGTACTTC
CDR3: CASSIGSHRGEQYF

size: -
D: -
V: TRBV24-1
J: TRBJ2-2
DNA: TGTGCCACCAGTGCGAGTCGGAACACCGGGGAGCTGTTTTTT
CDR3: CATSASRNTGELFF

size: -
D: TRBD2
V: TRBV12-3/TRBV12-4
J: TRBJ2-5
DNA: TGTGCCAGCAATAAGCTAGCGGGAGTTCCGGAGACCCAGTACTTC
CDR3: CASNKLAGVPETQYF

size: -
D: -
V: TRBV2
J: TRBJ1-5
DNA: TGTGCCAGCAGTGTATTGGATTTCGGCAATCAGCCCCAGCATTTT
CDR3: CASSVLDFGNQPQHF

size: -
D: -
V: TRBV19
J: TRBJ1-3
DNA: TGTGCCAGTAGTAACGGGGACACTTCTGGAAACACCATATATTTT
CDR3: CASSNGDTSGNTIYF

size: -
D: -
V: TRBV10-3
J: TRBJ1-1
DNA: TGTGCCATCAGGGGGCAGGTGGAAGCTTTCTTT
CDR3: CAIRGQVEAFF

size: -
D: -
V: TRBV6-2/TRBV6-3
J: TRBJ2-1
DNA: TGTGCCACCCGCCGGACCCGGTATGAGCAGTTCTTC
CDR3: CATRRTRYEQFF

size: -
D: -
V: TRBV5-1
J: TRBJ2-1
DNA: TGCGCCAGCAGCCAACGGACAGATTACAATGAGCAGTTCTTC
CDR3: CASSQRTDYNEQFF

size: -
D: -
V: TRBV20-1
J: TRBJ1-6
DNA: TGCAGTGCTAGAGGTGGCGGATCCCAAAATTCACCCCTCCACTTT
CDR3: CSARGGGSQNSPLHF

size: -
D: TRBD1
V: TRBV20-1
J: TRBJ2-7
DNA: TGCAGTGCTTATCGGGACAGTTTAGGGGATTTCTACGAGCAGTACTTC
CDR3: CSAYRDSLGDFYEQYF

size: -
D: -
V: TRBV4-1
J: TRBJ2-2
DNA: TGCGCCAGCACCTACCACACCGGGGAGCTGTTTTTT
CDR3: CASTYHTGELFF

size: -
D: TRBD1
V: TRBV19
J: TRBJ1-4
DNA: TGTGCCAGTAGTCCGGCCCGGGGACAGGGAGGAAAACTGTTTTTT
CDR3: CASSPARGQGGKLFF

size: -
D: TRBD1
V: TRBV7-8
J: TRBJ1-2
DNA: TGTGCCAGCAGCCCCTGGCAGGGGGCCTTTTCTAACTATGGCTACACCTTC
CDR3: CASSPWQGAFSNYGYTF

size: -
D: -
V: TRBV6-5
J: TRBJ2-5
DNA: TGTGCCAGCAGTTCCCTAAGGGGGGGGAAGACCCCCCAGTACTTC
CDR3: CASSSLRGGKTPQYF

size: -
D: TRBD1
V: TRBV5-4
J: TRBJ2-7
DNA: TGTGCCAGCAGACCGGGACAGGGGGCCTACGAGCAGTACTTC
CDR3: CASRPGQGAYEQYF

size: once
D: -
V: TRBV29-1
J: TRBJ2-1
DNA: TGCAGCTTTGTTGACGGAAAGGGGACTAATGAGCAGTTCTTC
CDR3: CSFVDGKGTNEQFF

size: few
D: -
V: TRBV18
J: TRBJ2-3
DNA: TGTGCCAGCTCACCCCAGGGTATCACAGATACGCAGTATTTT
CDR3: CASSPQGITDTQYF